The clone carrying this TCR beta chain was seen many times. The source of the sample is a study of T-cell reconstitution after alpha-beta-depleted transplantation in children. This CDR3 spans 13 amino acids. Trimming took 5 bases from V and 8 from J, leaving 15 bases between them. Germline V gives CDR1 SGHTA, CDR2 FQGNSA. Researchers prepared the TCRbeta library using unique molecular identifiers, the study reports. TCRdb passed the PCR reads through MiXCR, listing each CDR3 protein once. The table shows about 110,000 distinct CDR3 sequences, with about a tenth occurring only once. The clonotype comes from a human donor who donated a stem cell graft to a child with acute lymphoblastic leukemia. The sequencing here drew on PBMCs from the stem cell graft donor, taken from the stem cell graft. The chain carries TRBV7-2 and TRBJ1-2; unclear D gene. In DNA form, the CDR3 reads TGTGCCAGCAGCCCCCGAACGACCGGCGGCTACACCTTC. Translated: CASSPRTTGGYTF.